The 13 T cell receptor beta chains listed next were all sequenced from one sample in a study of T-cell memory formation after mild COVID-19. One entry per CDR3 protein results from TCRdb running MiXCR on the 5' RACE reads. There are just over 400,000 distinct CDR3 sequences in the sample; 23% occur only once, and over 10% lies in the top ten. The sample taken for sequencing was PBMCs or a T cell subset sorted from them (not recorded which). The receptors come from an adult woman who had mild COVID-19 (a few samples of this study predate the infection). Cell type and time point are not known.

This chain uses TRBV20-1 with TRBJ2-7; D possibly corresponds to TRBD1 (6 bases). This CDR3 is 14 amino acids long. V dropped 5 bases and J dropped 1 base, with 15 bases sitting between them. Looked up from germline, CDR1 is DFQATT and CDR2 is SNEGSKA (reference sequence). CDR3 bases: TGCAGTGCTCCCTCCTCCGGGACATCCTACGAGCAGTACTTC. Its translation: CSAPSSGTSYEQYF.

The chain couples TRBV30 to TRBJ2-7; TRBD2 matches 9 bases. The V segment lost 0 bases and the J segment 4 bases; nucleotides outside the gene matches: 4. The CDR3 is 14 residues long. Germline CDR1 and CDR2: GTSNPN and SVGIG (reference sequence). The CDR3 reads CAWSVGLAGYEQYF. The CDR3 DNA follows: TGTGCCTGGAGTGTGGGTCTAGCGGGGTACGAGCAGTACTTC.

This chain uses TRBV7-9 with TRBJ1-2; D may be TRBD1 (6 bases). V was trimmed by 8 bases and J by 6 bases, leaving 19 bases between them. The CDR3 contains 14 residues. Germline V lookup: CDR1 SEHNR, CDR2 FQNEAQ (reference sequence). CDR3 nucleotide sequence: TGTGCCAGCCGGACGGGGGGGCCCTGGGATGGCTACACCTTC. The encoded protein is CASRTGGPWDGYTF.

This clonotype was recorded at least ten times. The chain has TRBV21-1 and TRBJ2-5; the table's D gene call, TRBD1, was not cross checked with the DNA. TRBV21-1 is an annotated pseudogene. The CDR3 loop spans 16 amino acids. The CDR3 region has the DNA TGTGCCAGCAGCACCCCCGGGACAGGGACCTCTGAGACCCAGTACTTC. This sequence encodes CASSTPGTGTSETQYF.

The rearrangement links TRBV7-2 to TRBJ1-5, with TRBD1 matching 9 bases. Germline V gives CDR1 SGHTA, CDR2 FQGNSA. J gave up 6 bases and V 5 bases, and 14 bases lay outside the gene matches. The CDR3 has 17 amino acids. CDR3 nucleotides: TGTGCCAGCAGCCCATGGACAGGGGCGGCAGGGGGTCAGCCCCAGCATTTT. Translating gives CASSPWTGAAGGQPQHF.

CDR3 nucleotide sequence: TGTGCCAGCAGCCAAGATGAAGGCCAAGAGACCCAGTACTTC. It encodes CASSQDEGQETQYF. The rearrangement links TRBV14 to TRBJ2-5; D not resolved. V gave up 0 bases and J gave up 1 base, with 6 bases separating them. Germline CDR1 SGHDN, CDR2 FVKESK. The CDR3 runs to 14 residues.

The CDR3: CASSLTASGGQGEQYF. In DNA form, the CDR3 reads TGTGCCAGCAGCTTAACTGCTAGCGGGGGCCAAGGCGAGCAGTACTTC. The V call is TRBV7-3, the J call TRBJ2-7; 10 bases fit TRBD2. Per germline, CDR1 SGHTA and CDR2 FQGTGA. The CDR3 runs to 16 residues. With 0 bases clipped from V and 6 bases from J, the junction kept 8 bases outside the gene matches.

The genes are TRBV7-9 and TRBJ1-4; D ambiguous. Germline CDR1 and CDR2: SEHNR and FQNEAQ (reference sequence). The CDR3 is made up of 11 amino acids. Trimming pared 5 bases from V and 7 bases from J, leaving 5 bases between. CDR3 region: CASSNTEKLFF. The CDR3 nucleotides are TGTGCCAGCAGCAACACTGAAAAACTGTTTTTT.

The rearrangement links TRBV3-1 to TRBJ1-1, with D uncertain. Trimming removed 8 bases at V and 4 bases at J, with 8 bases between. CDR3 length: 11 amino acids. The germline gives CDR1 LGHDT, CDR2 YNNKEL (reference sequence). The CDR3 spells CASQGPTEAFF. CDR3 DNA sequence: TGTGCCAGCCAAGGGCCCACTGAAGCTTTCTTT.

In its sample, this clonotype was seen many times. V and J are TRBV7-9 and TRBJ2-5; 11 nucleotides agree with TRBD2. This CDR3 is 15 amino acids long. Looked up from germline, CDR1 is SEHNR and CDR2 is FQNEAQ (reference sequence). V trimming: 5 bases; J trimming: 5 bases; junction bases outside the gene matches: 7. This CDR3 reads CASSASGRLGETQYF. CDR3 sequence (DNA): TGTGCCAGCAGCGCTAGCGGGAGGTTGGGTGAGACCCAGTACTTC.

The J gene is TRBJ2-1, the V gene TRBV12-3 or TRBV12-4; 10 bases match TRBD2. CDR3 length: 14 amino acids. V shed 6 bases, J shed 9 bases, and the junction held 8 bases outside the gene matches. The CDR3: CASRASGRSFEQFF. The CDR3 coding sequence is TGTGCCAGCAGGGCTAGCGGGAGATCGTTTGAGCAGTTCTTC.

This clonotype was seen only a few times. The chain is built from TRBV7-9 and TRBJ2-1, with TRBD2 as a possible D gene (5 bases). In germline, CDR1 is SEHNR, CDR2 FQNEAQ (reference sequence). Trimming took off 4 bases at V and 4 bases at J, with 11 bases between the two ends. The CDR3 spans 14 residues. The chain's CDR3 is CASSWSSEYNEQFF. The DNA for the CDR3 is TGTGCCAGCAGCTGGAGTAGCGAGTACAATGAGCAGTTCTTC.

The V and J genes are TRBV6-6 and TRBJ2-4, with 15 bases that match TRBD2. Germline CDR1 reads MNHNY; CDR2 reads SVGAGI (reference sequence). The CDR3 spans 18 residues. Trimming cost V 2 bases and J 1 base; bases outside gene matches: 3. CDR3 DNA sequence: TGTGCCAGCAGTTACGGACTAGCGGGAGGGGGGGCCAAAAACATTCAGTACTTC. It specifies CASSYGLAGGGAKNIQYF.